These 12 T cell receptor beta chains were all obtained from the same sample, sequenced in a study of T cells in Graves' hyperthyroidism and ophthalmopathy. The source material, RNA transcripts, was used to amplify TCR beta CDR3 regions. HTBI primers were used for first-round RT-PCR of the TCR CDR3. TCRdb re-derived calls from the multiplex PCR reads in MiXCR, one entry per CDR3 protein. The table records a few hundred thousand distinct CDR3 sequences, around 20% of them present only once. The sequenced material came from blood. The source is a man aged 35-49 years with Graves' hyperthyroidism.

For this clonotype: A read error may explain this, as a much larger clone is one base away. Because it lacks the conserved phenylalanine or tryptophan at the end, this CDR3 is likely a read error. The V gene is TRBV10-3, the J gene TRBJ1-5; D call uncertain. This CDR3 region has 12 residues. V was shortened by 6 bases and J by 0 bases, with 3 bases between the two germline ends. Germline loops: CDR1 ENHRY, CDR2 SYGVKD. The chain's CDR3 is CAIRDSNQPQHL. The CDR3 bases are TGTGCCATCAGGGATAGCAATCAGCCCCAGCATCTT.

This clonotype was observed at least ten times. This sequence joins TRBV2 and TRBJ2-3; 13 bases fit TRBD2. CDR1 is SNHLY, CDR2 FYNNEI, per germline. The CDR3 consists of 16 residues. Losses at the gene ends were 4 bases for V and 4 bases for J; bases not matched to a gene: 5. Here the CDR3 DNA reads TGTGCCAGCAGTGGAACTAGCGGGGGGGCTTCAGATACGCAGTATTTT. Protein sequence: CASSGTSGGASDTQYF.

This clonotype was counted at least ten times. The chain employs TRBV28 and TRBJ1-4; D is possibly TRBD1 (6 bases). Trimming shortened V by 9 bases and J by 8 bases, and 16 bases separated the two germline ends. The CDR3 contains 13 residues. Germline assignment: CDR1 MDHEN and CDR2 SYDVKM. CDR3 in DNA: TGTGCCAGTACAGGGACCGCGAAAGAAAAACTGTTTTTT. It yields the protein CASTGTAKEKLFF.

This clonotype was seen many times. The CDR3 here is CASSLTVDQPQHF. CDR3 DNA: TGTGCCAGCAGCTTAACTGTTGATCAGCCCCAGCATTTT. The chain couples TRBV7-2 to TRBJ1-5; the D is unclear. The CDR3 sequence is 13 residues long. Germline V CDR1 and CDR2: SGHTA, FQGNSA. The V end was cut by 2 bases, the J end by 5 bases, with 7 bases between.

The chain employs TRBV20-1 and TRBJ1-1, with 10 nucleotides matching TRBD1. The CDR3 extends over 14 amino acids. J was trimmed by 6 bases and V by 5 bases; bases with no gene match: 9. Looked up from germline, CDR1 is DFQATT and CDR2 is SNEGSKA (reference sequence). The CDR3: CSALTTGGEPEAFF. As DNA, the CDR3 is TGCAGTGCTTTAACGACAGGGGGCGAGCCTGAAGCTTTCTTT.

The table lists this clonotype with many counts. This chain joins TRBV6-5 and TRBJ1-5; D is ambiguous. The germline CDR1 and CDR2 sequences are MNHEY and SVGAGI. The CDR3 is made up of 11 amino acids. V lost 2 bases and J 11 bases, leaving 7 bases between the germline ends. The CDR3 loop is CASSYGGSQHF. DNA for the CDR3: TGTGCCAGCAGTTACGGCGGATCCCAGCATTTT.

This clonotype was counted between two and nine times. This rearrangement joins TRBV11-2 to TRBJ1-5; 7 positions match TRBD1. Trimming cost V 5 bases and J 5 bases; bases outside gene matches: 6. The germline V gene has CDR1 SGHAT and CDR2 FQNNGV. The CDR3 runs to 14 residues. CDR3 sequence (DNA): TGTGCCAGCAGCCCCGGAGGGGGCTATCAGCCCCAGCATTTT. Protein product: CASSPGGGYQPQHF.

Comments on this clonotype: A read error may explain this, as a much larger clone is one base away. V gene TRBV3-1 combines with J gene TRBJ2-3; D is perhaps TRBD1 (5 bases). Between the trimmed V and J ends, which lost 4 bases and 4 bases, there was a span of 15 bases. Germline CDR1 is LGHDT and CDR2 is YNNKEL (reference sequence). The CDR3 runs to 15 residues. The CDR3 is CASSLGVQGADTQYF. CDR3 nucleotide sequence: TGTGCCAGCAGCCTAGGGGTGCAGGGTGCAGATACGCAGTATTTT.

This clonotype was detected ten times or more. V is TRBV2 and J is TRBJ1-2; the D gene is possibly TRBD1 (6 bases). Germline V CDR1 and CDR2: SNHLY, FYNNEI. This CDR3 comprises 12 residues. V gave up 6 bases and J gave up 8 bases, with 13 bases separating them. The CDR3 is CASRDSSDGYTF. CDR3 coding DNA: TGTGCCAGCAGGGACAGTTCAGACGGCTACACCTTC. The whole variable domain, remainder taken from reference TRBV2 and TRBJ1-2, is EPEVTQTPSHQVTQMGQEVILRCVPISNHLYFYWYRQILGQKVEFLVSFYNNEISEKSEIFDDQFSVERPDGSNFTLKIRSTKLEDSAMYFCASRDSSDGYTFGSGTRLTVV.

This clonotype was seen ten or more times. V is TRBV5-1 and J is TRBJ1-6, with 11 nucleotides matching TRBD1. The junction had 6 bases not matched to a gene; V was cut back by 4 bases and J by 6 bases. The CDR3 is made up of 16 amino acids. Per the germline V gene, CDR1 is SGHRS and CDR2 is YFSETQ. The CDR3 nucleotides are TGCGCCAGCAGCAGGGACAGGGGGATTGGTAATTCACCCCTCCACTTT. As protein: CASSRDRGIGNSPLHF.

This clonotype occurred many times. The rearrangement links TRBV6-2 or TRBV6-3 to TRBJ2-7; D gene unclear. The CDR3 extends over 13 amino acids. Per the germline V gene, CDR1 is MNHEY and CDR2 is SVGEGT. V was pared by 0 bases and J by 5 bases, with 8 bases between. The CDR3 reads CASSYSTPDEQYF. Here the CDR3 DNA reads TGTGCCAGCAGTTACTCGACCCCCGACGAGCAGTACTTC.

This clonotype has ten or more counts. The V call is TRBV28, the J call TRBJ2-3; D is perhaps TRBD1 (6 bases). Per germline, CDR1 MDHEN and CDR2 SYDVKM. V lost 4 bases and J 3 bases, leaving 23 bases between the germline ends. CDR3 length equals 18 residues. The CDR3 nucleotides are TGTGCCAGCAGTTCGCCCTTAGGGGGTCGGGGAGTGACAGATACGCAGTATTTT. It yields the protein CASSSPLGGRGVTDTQYF.